A selection of T cell receptor beta chains follows, all from one sample in a study of glioma-infiltrating T cells. Using its own MiXCR run on the multiplex PCR reads, TCRdb lists one record per CDR3 protein. The profile covers 300,000 to 400,000 distinct CDR3 sequences, with roughly two fifths appearing a single time and about 12% taken by the ten largest. Sequenced input: glioma tissue, nonneoplastic brain tissue, or PBMCs (not recorded which). The receptor source for this set is a human donor with low-grade glioma or glioblastoma, undergoing nonglioma brain surgery, or in good health (not recorded which). Both conserved end residues are part of each CDR3. The D gene is left open where the match is weak. Expanded clones get a size class; other rows say once, few or many, or leave the size out.

clone size: many; J gene: TRBJ1-1; V gene: TRBV28; D gene: .; CDR3 protein: CASGNTEAFF; CDR3 DNA: TGTGCCAGCGGGAACACTGAAGCTTTCTTT
clone size: .; J gene: TRBJ2-5; V gene: TRBV4-1; D gene: TRBD2; CDR3 protein: CASSSLAGAQETQYF; CDR3 DNA: TGCGCCAGCAGCTCCCTAGCGGGAGCCCAAGAGACCCAGTACTTC
clone size: .; J gene: TRBJ2-7; V gene: TRBV7-9; D gene: .; CDR3 protein: CASSLSGKGYEQYF; CDR3 DNA: TGTGCCAGCAGCTTATCGGGGAAGGGCTACGAGCAGTACTTC
clone size: .; J gene: TRBJ2-3; V gene: TRBV28; D gene: .; CDR3 protein: CASSGGTSTYTQYF; CDR3 DNA: TGTGCCAGCAGCGGTGGGACCAGCACATATACGCAGTATTTT
clone size: .; J gene: TRBJ1-2; V gene: TRBV28; D gene: .; CDR3 protein: CAGRDARESNYGYTF; CDR3 DNA: TGTGCCGGCAGAGACGCCCGGGAGTCTAACTATGGCTACACCTTC
clone size: many; J gene: TRBJ2-3; V gene: TRBV6-1; D gene: TRBD1; CDR3 protein: CASSEQTGGTDTQYF; CDR3 DNA: TGTGCCAGCAGTGAACAGACAGGGGGCACAGATACGCAGTATTTT
clone size: few; J gene: TRBJ1-1; V gene: TRBV7-3; D gene: .; CDR3 protein: CASSLNGGNTEAFF; CDR3 DNA: TGTGCCAGCAGCTTAAATGGGGGGAACACTGAAGCTTTCTTT
clone size: many; J gene: TRBJ2-1; V gene: TRBV7-6; D gene: TRBD1; CDR3 protein: CASSPGGSLGEQFF; CDR3 DNA: TGTGCCAGCAGCCCAGGGGGCAGTTTGGGTGAGCAGTTCTTC
clone size: few; J gene: TRBJ1-4; V gene: TRBV5-1; D gene: .; CDR3 protein: CASSLVGPDEKLFF; CDR3 DNA: TGCGCCAGCAGCTTGGTAGGCCCTGACGAAAAACTGTTTTTT
clone size: .; J gene: TRBJ1-1; V gene: TRBV27; D gene: .; CDR3 protein: CASSIVVVNTEAFF; CDR3 DNA: TGTGCCAGTAGTATAGTGGTGGTAAATACCGAAGCTTTCTTT
clone size: many; J gene: TRBJ2-5; V gene: TRBV6-2/TRBV6-3; D gene: .; CDR3 protein: CASSYSWSKETQYF; CDR3 DNA: TGTGCCAGCAGTTACTCGTGGAGTAAAGAGACCCAGTACTTC
clone size: many; J gene: TRBJ1-6; V gene: TRBV27; D gene: .; CDR3 protein: CASSLSAGRNSPLHF; CDR3 DNA: TGTGCCAGCAGTTTATCGGCAGGGAGAAATTCACCCCTCCACTTT
clone size: .; J gene: TRBJ2-7; V gene: TRBV4-2; D gene: .; CDR3 protein: CASSQVTGTYEQYF; CDR3 DNA: TGTGCCAGCAGCCAAGTGACAGGAACCTACGAGCAGTACTTC
clone size: few; J gene: TRBJ1-1; V gene: TRBV24-1; D gene: .; CDR3 protein: CATSDSLGSEAFF; CDR3 DNA: TGTGCCACCAGTGATTCCCTGGGCTCTGAAGCTTTCTTT
clone size: .; J gene: TRBJ1-1; V gene: TRBV18; D gene: .; CDR3 protein: CASSPNTENTEAFF; CDR3 DNA: TGTGCCAGCTCACCCAACACCGAGAACACTGAAGCTTTCTTT
clone size: .; J gene: TRBJ2-1; V gene: TRBV4-2; D gene: TRBD2; CDR3 protein: CASSPPIAGRAHNEKFF; CDR3 DNA: TGTGCCAGCAGCCCGCCCATAGCGGGCCGCGCGCACAATGAGAAGTTCTTC
clone size: many; J gene: TRBJ2-2; V gene: TRBV6-1; D gene: TRBD2; CDR3 protein: CASRTSGANTGELFF; CDR3 DNA: TGTGCCAGCAGGACTAGCGGGGCGAACACCGGGGAGCTGTTTTTT
clone size: .; J gene: TRBJ2-2; V gene: TRBV6-2/TRBV6-3; D gene: .; CDR3 protein: CASRLQGLNTGELFF; CDR3 DNA: TGTGCCAGCAGACTACAGGGATTGAACACCGGGGAGCTGTTTTTT
clone size: many; J gene: TRBJ2-7; V gene: TRBV20-1; D gene: TRBD1; CDR3 protein: CSASTGTYEQYF; CDR3 DNA: TGCAGTGCTTCGACAGGGACCTACGAGCAGTACTTC
clone size: few; J gene: TRBJ2-3; V gene: TRBV20-1; D gene: .; CDR3 protein: CSARDLQASTDTQYF; CDR3 DNA: TGCAGTGCTAGAGATTTACAGGCAAGCACAGATACGCAGTATTTT
clone size: many; J gene: TRBJ2-3; V gene: TRBV6-1; D gene: TRBD1; CDR3 protein: CASSGTDRADTQYF; CDR3 DNA: TGTGCCAGCAGTGGGACCGACAGGGCAGATACGCAGTATTTT
clone size: .; J gene: TRBJ1-1; V gene: TRBV19; D gene: .; CDR3 protein: CASRGERGGSNTEAFF; CDR3 DNA: TGTGCCAGTAGAGGGGAACGGGGAGGGTCGAACACTGAAGCTTTCTTT
clone size: .; J gene: TRBJ2-1; V gene: TRBV20-1; D gene: TRBD2; CDR3 protein: CSARPSGTLYNEQFF; CDR3 DNA: TGCAGTGCTAGACCTAGCGGAACCCTTTACAATGAGCAGTTCTTC
clone size: few; J gene: TRBJ1-4; V gene: TRBV2; D gene: .; CDR3 protein: CASSSGANEKLFF; CDR3 DNA: TGTGCCAGCAGCTCCGGGGCTAATGAAAAACTGTTTTTT
clone size: many; J gene: TRBJ1-1; V gene: TRBV27; D gene: .; CDR3 protein: CASNRLGAGVNTEAFF; CDR3 DNA: TGTGCCAGCAATCGACTCGGGGCCGGGGTGAACACTGAAGCTTTCTTT
clone size: .; J gene: TRBJ2-7; V gene: TRBV18; D gene: .; CDR3 protein: CASSPVAGGGEQYF; CDR3 DNA: TGTGCCAGCTCCCCCGTGGCAGGGGGGGGCGAGCAGTACTTC
clone size: .; J gene: TRBJ2-2; V gene: TRBV12-3/TRBV12-4; D gene: TRBD2; CDR3 protein: CASSLSPSGRNANTGELFF; CDR3 DNA: TGTGCCAGCAGTTTGTCCCCCAGCGGGAGAAACGCGAACACCGGGGAGCTGTTTTTT
clone size: .; J gene: TRBJ2-1; V gene: TRBV2; D gene: TRBD1; CDR3 protein: CASSEDRGSYNEQFF; CDR3 DNA: TGTGCCAGCAGTGAGGACAGGGGGTCCTACAATGAGCAGTTCTTC
clone size: many; J gene: TRBJ2-7; V gene: TRBV28; D gene: .; CDR3 protein: CASTLQSNYEQYF; CDR3 DNA: TGTGCCAGCACTCTACAGTCCAACTACGAGCAGTACTTC
clone size: many; J gene: TRBJ1-3; V gene: TRBV6-1; D gene: .; CDR3 protein: CASSEFSGNTIYF; CDR3 DNA: TGTGCCAGCAGTGAGTTCTCTGGAAACACCATATATTTT
clone size: few; J gene: TRBJ2-1; V gene: TRBV5-4; D gene: .; CDR3 protein: CASSADSSYNEQFF; CDR3 DNA: TGTGCCAGCAGCGCGGACAGCTCCTACAATGAGCAGTTCTTC
clone size: .; J gene: TRBJ1-4; V gene: TRBV7-9; D gene: .; CDR3 protein: CASSLLREKLFF; CDR3 DNA: TGTGCCAGCAGCTTATTACGTGAAAAACTGTTTTTT
clone size: once; J gene: TRBJ2-1; V gene: TRBV7-8; D gene: TRBD2; CDR3 protein: CASSLATGTSLISYNEQFF; CDR3 DNA: TGTGCCAGCAGCCTAGCAACCGGGACTAGCCTTATTTCCTACAATGAGCAGTTCTTC
clone size: .; J gene: TRBJ1-5; V gene: TRBV20-1; D gene: .; CDR3 protein: CSASIQGNQPQHF; CDR3 DNA: TGCAGTGCTAGTATCCAGGGCAATCAGCCCCAGCATTTT
clone size: .; J gene: TRBJ2-5; V gene: TRBV5-6; D gene: .; CDR3 protein: CASSLRKETQYF; CDR3 DNA: TGTGCCAGCAGCTTACGGAAAGAGACCCAGTACTTC
clone size: many; J gene: TRBJ2-1; V gene: TRBV6-1; D gene: .; CDR3 protein: CASSDPIRSYNEQFF; CDR3 DNA: TGTGCCAGCAGTGACCCAATTAGGTCCTACAATGAGCAGTTCTTC
clone size: once; J gene: TRBJ2-1; V gene: TRBV18; D gene: TRBD2; CDR3 protein: CASSGLAGEGEQFF; CDR3 DNA: TGTGCCAGCTCGGGACTAGCGGGAGAAGGTGAGCAGTTCTTC
clone size: many; J gene: TRBJ2-2; V gene: TRBV6-1; D gene: .; CDR3 protein: CASSEAGGSTGELFF; CDR3 DNA: TGTGCCAGCAGTGAAGCAGGGGGTTCCACCGGGGAGCTGTTTTTT
clone size: .; J gene: TRBJ2-7; V gene: TRBV28; D gene: .; CDR3 protein: CASSGGPREQYF; CDR3 DNA: TGTGCCAGCAGTGGGGGGCCCCGCGAGCAGTACTTC
clone size: .; J gene: TRBJ2-3; V gene: TRBV5-4; D gene: .; CDR3 protein: CASSPGSLAKDTQYF; CDR3 DNA: TGTGCCAGCAGCCCGGGTTCTCTCGCCAAGGATACGCAGTATTTC
clone size: .; J gene: TRBJ2-1; V gene: TRBV19; D gene: .; CDR3 protein: CASSIASYPGNEQFF; CDR3 DNA: TGTGCCAGTAGTATTGCTAGTTACCCAGGCAATGAGCAGTTCTTC
clone size: many; J gene: TRBJ2-7; V gene: TRBV20-1; D gene: .; CDR3 protein: CSAPRSYEQYF; CDR3 DNA: TGCAGTGCCCCCCGGAGCTACGAGCAGTACTTC
clone size: few; J gene: TRBJ2-1; V gene: TRBV11-2; D gene: TRBD2; CDR3 protein: CASSFFVSASGQYNEQFF; CDR3 DNA: TGTGCCAGCAGCTTTTTTGTTTCGGCTAGCGGGCAGTACAATGAGCAGTTCTTC
clone size: .; J gene: TRBJ1-1; V gene: TRBV4-3; D gene: .; CDR3 protein: CASSPRRGGGTEAFF; CDR3 DNA: TGCGCCAGCAGCCCGAGACGGGGGGGAGGCACTGAAGCTTTCTTT
clone size: .; J gene: TRBJ2-5; V gene: TRBV5-4; D gene: .; CDR3 protein: CASSSDIETQYF; CDR3 DNA: TGTGCCAGCAGCTCCGACATTGAGACCCAGTACTTC
clone size: .; J gene: TRBJ1-4; V gene: TRBV4-1; D gene: .; CDR3 protein: CASSQDPQGPTNEKLFF; CDR3 DNA: TGCGCCAGCAGCCAAGATCCCCAGGGCCCAACTAATGAAAAACTGTTTTTT
clone size: many; J gene: TRBJ2-1; V gene: TRBV20-1; D gene: TRBD2; CDR3 protein: CSAFGLAGGDEQFF; CDR3 DNA: TGCAGTGCCTTCGGACTAGCGGGAGGGGATGAGCAGTTCTTC
clone size: .; J gene: TRBJ2-4; V gene: TRBV27; D gene: TRBD2; CDR3 protein: CASSPGTSPVGTKNIQYF; CDR3 DNA: TGTGCCAGCAGTCCCGGGACTAGCCCGGTCGGGACCAAAAACATTCAGTACTTC
clone size: few; J gene: TRBJ2-2; V gene: TRBV6-1; D gene: TRBD2; CDR3 protein: CASRGGRTNTGELFF; CDR3 DNA: TGTGCCAGCCGAGGCGGGAGGACGAACACCGGGGAGCTGTTTTTT
clone size: few; J gene: TRBJ2-2; V gene: TRBV12-3/TRBV12-4; D gene: .; CDR3 protein: CASSWGRGRAGELFF; CDR3 DNA: TGTGCCAGCAGTTGGGGTAGGGGACGGGCCGGGGAGCTGTTTTTT
clone size: few; J gene: TRBJ1-5; V gene: TRBV6-6; D gene: .; CDR3 protein: CATLDIGNQPQHF; CDR3 DNA: TGTGCCACTCTGGACATTGGCAATCAGCCCCAGCATTTT